The rows below give T cell receptor beta chains drawn from one sample of a study of shared clonotypes between healthy human individuals. Data came from immunoSEQ multiplex PCR; TCRdb stores just in-frame clones and leaves some out. The profile shows roughly 1 million clones, 60% to 80% of them singletons. What was sequenced was memory CD4+ T cells sorted from blood. The source is a man younger than 35 in good health. CDR3s include the opening cysteine and the closing phenylalanine or tryptophan. Each record gives: V gene, clone size, J gene, D gene, CDR3 protein, CDR3 DNA. D genes are given only for firm matches. Only some rows state a clone size, as once, few, many or a class for expanded clones.

v_gene: TRBV5-1
abundance: .
j_gene: TRBJ2-5
d_gene: .
CDR3aa: CASSTYRVIQETQYF
CDR3nt: TGCGCCAGCAGCACGTACAGGGTTATACAAGAGACCCAGTACTTC

v_gene: TRBV4-3
abundance: .
j_gene: TRBJ2-1
d_gene: .
CDR3aa: CASSPGPLNEQFF
CDR3nt: TGCGCCAGCAGCCCGGGCCCCCTCAATGAGCAGTTCTTC

v_gene: TRBV14
abundance: .
j_gene: TRBJ1-1
d_gene: .
CDR3aa: CASSRLPRTEAFF
CDR3nt: TGTGCCAGCAGCCGATTACCGAGGACTGAAGCTTTCTTT

v_gene: TRBV4-1
abundance: .
j_gene: TRBJ1-3
d_gene: .
CDR3aa: CASSQFRDGVIPTGNTIYF
CDR3nt: TGCGCCAGCAGCCAATTCCGGGACGGAGTAATTCCTACTGGAAACACCATATATTTT

v_gene: TRBV9
abundance: .
j_gene: TRBJ2-1
d_gene: TRBD2
CDR3aa: CASSGGRTERNEQFF
CDR3nt: TGTGCCAGCAGCGGCGGGAGGACAGAAAGGAATGAGCAGTTCTTC

v_gene: TRBV6-6
abundance: few
j_gene: TRBJ1-3
d_gene: .
CDR3aa: CASSYEEIRGNTIYF
CDR3nt: TGTGCCAGCAGTTATGAGGAGATTAGGGGAAACACCATATATTTT

v_gene: TRBV7-2
abundance: .
j_gene: TRBJ1-3
d_gene: .
CDR3aa: CASSLDSYSPPIYF
CDR3nt: TGTGCCAGCAGCTTAGATTCCTACTCACCACCCATATATTTT

v_gene: TRBV27
abundance: .
j_gene: TRBJ2-2
d_gene: .
CDR3aa: CASSPPKRDTGELFF
CDR3nt: TGTGCCAGCAGTCCCCCTAAGAGGGACACCGGGGAGCTGTTTTTT

v_gene: TRBV7-2
abundance: .
j_gene: TRBJ2-5
d_gene: .
CDR3aa: CASSPGAGETQYF
CDR3nt: TGTGCCAGCAGCCCGGGGGCGGGTGAGACCCAGTACTTC

v_gene: TRBV4-1
abundance: .
j_gene: TRBJ1-2
d_gene: .
CDR3aa: CASSPLFRGENYGYTF
CDR3nt: TGCGCCAGCAGCCCCTTGTTTCGTGGGGAAAACTATGGCTACACCTTC

v_gene: TRBV7-2
abundance: .
j_gene: TRBJ1-4
d_gene: .
CDR3aa: CASSLAVGQMTNEKLFF
CDR3nt: TGTGCCAGCAGCTTAGCGGTCGGACAGATGACTAATGAAAAACTGTTTTTT

v_gene: TRBV5-1
abundance: .
j_gene: TRBJ1-4
d_gene: .
CDR3aa: CASSPGRLNEKLFF
CDR3nt: TGCGCCAGCAGCCCAGGACGTCTTAATGAAAAACTGTTTTTT

v_gene: TRBV7-2
abundance: .
j_gene: TRBJ1-4
d_gene: .
CDR3aa: CASSSGSKEKLFF
CDR3nt: TGTGCCAGCAGCTCTGGCAGCAAGGAAAAACTGTTTTTT

v_gene: TRBV9
abundance: .
j_gene: TRBJ2-7
d_gene: TRBD1
CDR3aa: CASSAQQGTNEQYF
CDR3nt: TGTGCCAGCAGCGCTCAACAGGGGACAAACGAGCAGTACTTC

v_gene: TRBV7-9
abundance: .
j_gene: TRBJ2-5
d_gene: .
CDR3aa: CASSPSYGGSQETQYF
CDR3nt: TGTGCCAGCAGCCCGTCGTATGGGGGATCCCAAGAGACCCAGTACTTC

v_gene: TRBV7-8
abundance: .
j_gene: TRBJ2-2
d_gene: TRBD2
CDR3aa: CASSLVAGGYTGELFF
CDR3nt: TGTGCCAGCAGCTTAGTAGCGGGGGGATACACCGGGGAGCTGTTTTTT

v_gene: TRBV7-6
abundance: many
j_gene: TRBJ1-1
d_gene: .
CDR3aa: CASSQGRLTEAFF
CDR3nt: TGTGCCAGCAGCCAAGGACGGCTCACTGAAGCTTTCTTT

v_gene: TRBV18
abundance: .
j_gene: TRBJ1-5
d_gene: .
CDR3aa: CASSQGASNQPQHF
CDR3nt: TGTGCCAGCTCACAGGGAGCGAGCAATCAGCCCCAGCATTTT

v_gene: TRBV30
abundance: .
j_gene: TRBJ1-6
d_gene: TRBD1
CDR3aa: CAWRLPSGQGRSPLHF
CDR3nt: TGTGCCTGGAGGCTCCCTTCGGGACAGGGGCGTTCACCCCTCCACTTT

v_gene: TRBV5-4
abundance: .
j_gene: TRBJ2-1
d_gene: TRBD2
CDR3aa: CASSEPLAGGAYNEQFF
CDR3nt: TGTGCCAGCAGCGAGCCCCTAGCGGGGGGGGCCTACAATGAGCAGTTCTTC

v_gene: TRBV18
abundance: .
j_gene: TRBJ1-3
d_gene: .
CDR3aa: CASSPPFAGFGGGSGNTIYF
CDR3nt: TGTGCCAGCTCACCACCGTTCGCGGGATTTGGGGGAGGCTCTGGAAACACCATATATTTT

v_gene: TRBV5-1
abundance: .
j_gene: TRBJ2-3
d_gene: TRBD2
CDR3aa: CASSLTSGGGPSTDTQYF
CDR3nt: TGCGCCAGCAGCTTGACTAGCGGGGGGGGCCCGAGCACAGATACGCAGTATTTT

v_gene: TRBV11-1
abundance: .
j_gene: TRBJ1-5
d_gene: .
CDR3aa: CASSPGLGNQPQHF
CDR3nt: TGTGCCAGCAGCCCCGGACTGGGAAATCAGCCCCAGCATTTT

v_gene: TRBV6-1
abundance: .
j_gene: TRBJ1-5
d_gene: .
CDR3aa: CASSDRDTGIYPQHF
CDR3nt: TGTGCCAGCAGTGATCGGGACACGGGGATTTATCCCCAGCATTTT

v_gene: TRBV6-5
abundance: .
j_gene: TRBJ2-7
d_gene: TRBD1
CDR3aa: CASSPRQGPYEQYF
CDR3nt: TGTGCCAGCAGCCCAAGACAGGGCCCCTACGAGCAGTACTTC

v_gene: TRBV28
abundance: .
j_gene: TRBJ2-7
d_gene: .
CDR3aa: CASTPGDSYEQYF
CDR3nt: TGTGCCAGCACCCCAGGGGACTCCTACGAGCAGTACTTC

v_gene: TRBV30
abundance: few
j_gene: TRBJ2-1
d_gene: TRBD2
CDR3aa: CAWEPGLASLDQFF
CDR3nt: TGTGCCTGGGAACCGGGACTAGCTTCCTTGGATCAGTTCTTC

v_gene: TRBV6-5
abundance: once
j_gene: TRBJ2-3
d_gene: .
CDR3aa: CASSHYSGSTDTQYF
CDR3nt: TGTGCCAGCAGTCACTACTCAGGGAGTACAGATACGCAGTATTTT